The 31 T cell receptor beta chains in this list originate from one sample, sequenced in a study of identical twins. MiXCR, run by TCRdb on the 5' RACE reads, gives a single entry per CDR3 protein. This table has 1.5 million to 2 million distinct CDR3 sequences, under 35% appearing once. The sequenced sample was cord blood. These receptors were taken from a newborn girl in good health.

Comment on this clonotype: An end of the junction differs from the germline gene, which may be a read error. The chain combines TRBV6-1 with TRBJ2-1; TRBD1 aligns across 7 bases. CDR3 size: 15 residues. Germline V CDR1 and CDR2: MNHNS, SASEGT. This CDR3 reads CASSERPGGENGQFF. In DNA form, the CDR3 reads TGTGCCAGCAGTGAAAGGCCAGGGGGTGAGAATGGGCAGTTCTTC.

The chain is built from TRBV4-1 and TRBJ2-3; D is ambiguous. V was trimmed by 2 bases and J by 2 bases, leaving 5 bases between them. The CDR3 has 13 residues. CDR1 MGHRA and CDR2 YSYEKL come from the germline V gene. CDR3 nucleotide sequence: TGCGCCAGCAGCCAATTTCACACAGATACGCAGTATTTT. Translating gives CASSQFHTDTQYF.

The V and J genes are TRBV20-1 and TRBJ2-3, with TRBD2 matching over 13 bases. The CDR3 runs to 19 residues. Germline values: CDR1 DFQATT, CDR2 SNEGSKA (reference sequence). Unmatched junction bases numbered 16, after V lost 6 bases and J lost 1 base. DNA of the CDR3: TGCAGTGCCCTACCCGACCTAGGACTAGCGGGAGTTGGCACAGATACGCAGTATTTT. This gives the protein CSALPDLGLAGVGTDTQYF.

V is TRBV4-1 and J is TRBJ1-1, with TRBD1 matching over 8 bases. The CDR3 extends over 16 amino acids. With V trimmed by 1 base and J by 0 bases, 4 bases remained unmatched. In germline, CDR1 is MGHRA, CDR2 YSYEKL. In nucleotides, the CDR3 is TGCGCCAGCAGCCAAGGGTGGGACAGGTTGAACACTGAAGCTTTCTTT. It is translated as CASSQGWDRLNTEAFF.

The sample holds many counts of this clonotype. The chain employs TRBV3-1 and TRBJ1-5, with no clear D. The V gene's germline CDR1 is LGHDT and CDR2 YNNKEL (reference sequence). The CDR3 contains 15 residues. V gave up 3 bases and J gave up 3 bases, with 12 bases separating them. DNA of the CDR3: TGTGCCAGCAGCCAGAGAGGTAGTGACAATCAGCCCCAGCATTTT. Translating gives CASSQRGSDNQPQHF.

Only a few counts were recorded for this clonotype. The V gene is TRBV6-5, the J gene TRBJ2-2; a weak D match, TRBD2 (7 bases). Germline V lookup: CDR1 MNHEY, CDR2 SVGAGI. The V gene lost 7 bases and the J gene lost 6 bases, with 12 bases spanning the gap. This CDR3 region has 13 residues. CDR3 coding DNA: TGTGCCAGCATCCAAGGGGGGGCCGGGGAGCTGTTTTTT. Encoded protein: CASIQGGAGELFF.

Written as DNA, the CDR3 is TGTGCCAGCAGCCAAGGCGTTGGGTATGGTAATGAAGCTTTCTTT. It translates to CASSQGVGYGNEAFF. This chain joins TRBV3-1 and TRBJ1-1; D call uncertain. Trimming left V 1 base short and J 7 bases short, with 16 bases between. This CDR3 region has 15 residues. The germline V gene encodes CDR1 LGHDT and CDR2 YNNKEL (reference sequence).

On this clonotype: A read error may produce the germline difference seen at one junction end. The chain employs TRBV7-2 and TRBJ2-1, with D hard to call. The germline V gene has CDR1 SGHTA and CDR2 FQGNSA. The CDR3 has 12 amino acids. The CDR3 spells CASSLLGNVQFF. As DNA, the CDR3 is TGTGCCAGCAGCTTATTGGGCAATGTGCAGTTCTTC.

This clonotype has a handful of counts. The CDR3 spells CSAARPGTDEQYF. CDR3 in DNA: TGCAGTGCTGCCCGACCAGGAACTGACGAGCAGTACTTC. This rearrangement joins TRBV20-1 to TRBJ2-7; D gene unclear. Germline V gene lookup returns CDR1 DFQATT and CDR2 SNEGSKA (reference sequence). This CDR3 is 13 amino acids long. Trimming shortened V by 5 bases and J by 5 bases, and 16 bases separated the two germline ends.

The genes are TRBV5-6 and TRBJ2-5; the D is unclear. V lost 0 bases to trimming and J lost 5 bases, with 11 bases between them. The CDR3 is made up of 14 amino acids. From germline, CDR1 is SGHDT and CDR2 YYEEEE. CDR3 nucleotides: TGTGCCAGCAGCTTGGAAGCGTTTGGGGAGACCCAGTACTTC. Translating gives CASSLEAFGETQYF. The entire variable domain, with the rest obtained from reference TRBV5-6 and TRBJ2-5, is as follows: DAGVTQSPTHLIKTRGQQVTLRCSPKSGHDTVSWYQQALGQGPQFIFQYYEEEERQRGNFPDRFSGHQFPNYSSELNVNALLLGDSALYLCASSLEAFGETQYFGPGTRLLVL.

This clonotype was seen only a few times. V and J are TRBV20-1 and TRBJ1-5; D not resolved. The germline V gene encodes CDR1 DFQATT and CDR2 SNEGSKA (reference sequence). The V and J ends lost 0 bases and 4 bases respectively, with 7 bases between them. The CDR3 is 13 residues long. CDR3 coding DNA: TGCAGTGCTAGAGATTGGCTGAATCAGCCCCAGCATTTT. This sequence encodes CSARDWLNQPQHF.

This chain uses TRBV6-5 with TRBJ1-1; 8 positions agree with TRBD1. J was trimmed by 5 bases and V by 0 bases; bases with no gene match: 20. The CDR3 loop spans 20 amino acids. Germline loops: CDR1 MNHEY, CDR2 SVGAGI. The CDR3 here is CASSYSTGAGGLPFGTEAFF. CDR3 DNA: TGTGCCAGCAGTTACTCGACAGGGGCAGGGGGCCTCCCTTTTGGGACTGAAGCTTTCTTT.

The J gene is TRBJ1-4, the V gene TRBV7-2, with 8 bases fitting TRBD1. The junction had 9 bases not matched to a gene; V was cut back by 5 bases and J by 7 bases. The CDR3 runs 15 residues. Germline CDR1 and CDR2: SGHTA and FQGNSA. The CDR3: CASSLRTGKSEKLFF. In DNA, the CDR3 is TGTGCCAGCAGCCTCCGGACAGGGAAGAGTGAAAAACTGTTTTTT.

This clonotype was picked up a small number of times. The chain links TRBV28 to TRBJ1-1; tentative D call: TRBD1 (6 bases). The CDR3 loop spans 15 amino acids. Trimming stripped 4 bases from V and 1 base from J, with 13 bases between. The germline CDR1 and CDR2 sequences are MDHEN and SYDVKM. The CDR3 sequence: CASSSLGAGNTEAFF. In nucleotides, the CDR3 is TGTGCCAGCAGTTCATTGGGGGCGGGGAACACTGAAGCTTTCTTT.

The chain is built from TRBV6-1 and TRBJ2-1; 14 positions agree with TRBD2. CDR1 and CDR2 (germline): MNHNS, SASEGT. The ends lost 1 base at V and 4 bases at J; junction bases unmatched: 6. The CDR3 contains 18 residues. Here the CDR3 reads CASSEVVGTSGRYNEQFF. The CDR3 region has the DNA TGTGCCAGCAGTGAAGTCGTGGGGACTAGCGGGAGATACAATGAGCAGTTCTTC.

V gene TRBV9 combines with J gene TRBJ1-2; 7 bases map to TRBD1. CDR1 and CDR2 from the germline V gene are SGDLS and YYNGEE. This CDR3 spans 16 amino acids. The ends lost 2 bases at V and 3 bases at J; junction bases unmatched: 10. The CDR3 DNA is TGTGCCAGCAGCGTTGCCCTAACAGGGGCCCACTATGGCTACACCTTC. Translation: CASSVALTGAHYGYTF. The complete variable domain, with remaining parts taken from reference TRBV9 and TRBJ1-2, reads DSGVTQTPKHLITATGQRVTLRCSPRSGDLSVYWYQQSLDQGLQFLIQYYNGEERAKGNILERFSAQQFPDLHSELNLSSLELGDSALYFCASSVALTGAHYGYTFGSGTRLTVV.

Only a few counts were recorded for this clonotype. The genes are TRBV13 and TRBJ2-3; D ambiguous. The CDR3 totals 13 residues. Trimming pared 6 bases from V and 6 bases from J, leaving 13 bases between. Germline CDR1 PRHDT, CDR2 FYEKMQ (reference sequence). CDR3 in DNA: TGTGCCAGCAGTGTTTCCCGCAGGGATACGCAGTATTTT. This sequence encodes CASSVSRRDTQYF.

A few counts support this clonotype. The J gene is TRBJ2-2, the V gene TRBV4-2; D possibly matches TRBD1 or TRBD2 (6 bases each). With 4 bases removed from V and 4 bases from J, the gap between germline ends came to 10 bases. CDR1 is LGHNA, CDR2 YNFKEQ, per germline. The CDR3 loop spans 14 amino acids. The CDR3 nucleotides read TGTGCCAGCAGCCGAGGGGGGTTCACCGGGGAGCTGTTTTTT. It is translated as CASSRGGFTGELFF.

V is TRBV24-1 and J is TRBJ1-4, with D tentatively TRBD1 (5 bases). The V and J ends lost 6 bases and 7 bases respectively, with 8 bases between them. The V gene's germline CDR1 is KGHDR and CDR2 SFDVKD. The CDR3 length is 12 residues. CDR3 nucleotide sequence: TGTGCCACCAGTATGCAGGGTGAAAAACTGTTTTTT. This gives the protein CATSMQGEKLFF.

This clonotype occurred a few times. J is TRBJ2-1 and V is TRBV24-1; 8 bases fit TRBD1. Per the germline V gene, CDR1 is KGHDR and CDR2 is SFDVKD. V was clipped by 1 base and J by 2 bases; unmatched bases: 6. The CDR3 spans 17 residues. The CDR3 protein is CATSDFSGQGAYNEQFF. For the CDR3, the DNA is TGTGCCACCAGTGATTTTTCCGGACAGGGAGCCTACAATGAGCAGTTCTTC.

The V call is TRBV4-1, the J call TRBJ2-7; D gene unclear. V lost 0 bases and J 3 bases, leaving 6 bases between the germline ends. The CDR3 covers 13 residues. Germline loops: CDR1 MGHRA, CDR2 YSYEKL. This CDR3 reads CASSQESDYEQYF. CDR3 DNA sequence: TGCGCCAGCAGCCAAGAATCTGACTACGAGCAGTACTTC.

This clonotype showed up just a few times. This chain links TRBV6-1 with TRBJ1-2, with D hard to call. This CDR3 has 14 residues. CDR1 and CDR2 from the germline V gene are MNHNS and SASEGT. Trimming took off 2 bases at V and 6 bases at J, with 13 bases between the two ends. CDR3 in amino acids: CASSEPWTENGYTF. CDR3 nucleotide sequence: TGTGCCAGCAGTGAACCGTGGACCGAAAATGGCTACACCTTC.

Only a few counts were recorded for this clonotype. This rearrangement joins TRBV7-9 to TRBJ1-1; 7 nucleotides agree with TRBD1. From germline, CDR1 is SEHNR and CDR2 FQNEAQ (reference sequence). The CDR3 is 15 residues long. With V trimmed by 4 bases and J by 1 base, 6 bases remained unmatched. DNA of the CDR3: TGTGCCAGCAGCTCGACGGGACAGACGAACACTGAAGCTTTCTTT. Amino acid sequence: CASSSTGQTNTEAFF. The full variable domain, rest sourced from reference TRBV7-9 and TRBJ1-1, is DTGVSQNPRHKITKRGQNVTFRCDPISEHNRLYWYRQTLGQGPEFLTYFQNEAQLEKSRLLSDRFSAERPKGSFSTLEIQRTEQGDSAMYLCASSSTGQTNTEAFFGQGTRLTVV.

This clonotype was counted between two and nine times. This chain uses TRBV10-3 with TRBJ2-7, with 11 bases identical to TRBD2. Germline lookup yields CDR1 ENHRY and CDR2 SYGVKD. The CDR3 has 16 amino acids. Trimming cost V 4 bases and J 2 bases; bases outside gene matches: 7. The DNA of the CDR3 is TGTGCCATCAGTGCGCTAGCGGGGGGTTCGACCTACGAGCAGTACTTC. Protein: CAISALAGGSTYEQYF.

This clonotype was seen a handful of times. The chain employs TRBV10-3 and TRBJ2-7, with TRBD2 identical over 9 bases. This CDR3 comprises 16 residues. The germline V gene encodes CDR1 ENHRY and CDR2 SYGVKD. V trimming: 6 bases; J trimming: 0 bases; junction bases outside the gene matches: 9. As DNA, the CDR3 is TGTGCCATCAGCGGTAGCGGGGGACCAACCTCCTACGAGCAGTACTTC. Amino acids: CAISGSGGPTSYEQYF.

This clonotype was counted between two and nine times. The rearrangement joins TRBV20-1 to TRBJ2-1, with a tentative D call TRBD2 (6 bases). CDR1 is DFQATT, CDR2 SNEGSKA, per germline (reference sequence). The CDR3 is made up of 14 amino acids. The germline V and J ends were trimmed by 3 bases and 3 bases, with 12 bases remaining between them. CDR3 in amino acids: CSARAGPNYNEQFF. CDR3 nucleotide sequence: TGCAGTGCTAGGGCGGGACCCAACTACAATGAGCAGTTCTTC.

The V gene is TRBV3-1, the J gene TRBJ2-2; D possibly matches TRBD1 or TRBD2 (6 bases each). V lost 1 base and J 6 bases, leaving 15 bases between the germline ends. Germline CDR1 is LGHDT and CDR2 is YNNKEL (reference sequence). The CDR3 runs 16 residues. The DNA for the CDR3 is TGTGCCAGCAGCCAAGGATGGGGGGCAATTTCCGGGGAGCTGTTTTTT. The encoded protein is CASSQGWGAISGELFF.

This clonotype appeared many times. This sequence joins TRBV2 and TRBJ2-5; no firm D call. Trimming shortened V by 2 bases and J by 4 bases, and 5 bases separated the two germline ends. The CDR3 has 12 amino acids. Germline lookup yields CDR1 SNHLY and CDR2 FYNNEI. The CDR3 loop reads CASSEKRETQYF. The CDR3 coding sequence is TGTGCCAGCAGTGAAAAGAGAGAGACCCAGTACTTC.

This clonotype was seen more than once but under ten times. The rearrangement uses TRBV28 and TRBJ2-7, with 10 bases lining up with TRBD2. J was trimmed by 1 base and V by 3 bases; bases with no gene match: 12. Germline values: CDR1 MDHEN, CDR2 SYDVKM. This CDR3 has 18 amino acids. The chain's CDR3 is CASSLARLAGVSSYEQYF. CDR3 DNA sequence: TGTGCCAGCAGTTTGGCGCGCCTAGCGGGAGTGAGTTCCTACGAGCAGTACTTC.

In its sample, this clonotype was seen a few times. The chain uses TRBV7-9 and TRBJ2-7, with 7 bases aligning to TRBD1. The CDR3 spans 13 residues. V was clipped by 8 bases and J by 1 base; unmatched bases: 5. The germline V gene has CDR1 SEHNR and CDR2 FQNEAQ (reference sequence). CDR3 nucleotides: TGTGCCAGCGATTCGGACAGGTCCTACGAGCAGTACTTC. Translation gives CASDSDRSYEQYF.

J is TRBJ1-4 and V is TRBV9; D remains unclear. V lost 3 bases and J lost 7, with 13 bases in between. This CDR3 spans 14 amino acids. Germline lookup yields CDR1 SGDLS and CDR2 YYNGEE. The CDR3: CASSARAPGEKLFF. The CDR3 DNA reads as TGTGCCAGCAGCGCCCGGGCGCCAGGTGAAAAACTGTTTTTT.